Shown below are 32 T cell receptor beta chains from a single sample sequenced in a study of blood T cell repertoires in COVID-19. Measured with immunoSEQ multiplex PCR; TCRdb has only the in-frame clones, and not every one. The data show 200,000 to 300,000 clones, roughly 80% seen once. The sample was peripheral blood. The receptors come from a woman between 18 and 30 years old with acute or convalescent COVID-19.

The sample holds a few counts of this clone. The chain recombines TRBV4-2 with TRBJ2-7; TRBD1 matches 8 bases. V lost 4 bases and J lost 0; bases outside the gene matches: 8. CDR1 is LGHNA, CDR2 YNFKEQ, per germline. The CDR3 covers 16 residues. CDR3 coding DNA: TGTGCCAGCAGCCTTTGGACAGGGCTAAGCTCCTACGAGCAGTACTTC. This gives the protein CASSLWTGLSSYEQYF.

V and J are TRBV2 and TRBJ2-3; 15 bases are shared with TRBD2. CDR3 length equals 16 residues. The J segment lost 5 bases and the V segment lost 7 bases, leaving 7 bases of the junction unmatched. Looked up from germline, CDR1 is SNHLY and CDR2 is FYNNEI. CDR3 amino acids: CASTGTSGRRRDTQYF. In DNA form, the CDR3 reads TGTGCCAGCACTGGGACTAGCGGGAGGCGGAGAGATACGCAGTATTTT.

This rearrangement joins TRBV4-2 to TRBJ2-5; 7 bases are shared with TRBD1. The CDR3 is made up of 17 amino acids. CDR1 and CDR2 from the germline V gene are LGHNA and YNFKEQ. V gave up 3 bases and J gave up 0 bases; unmatched junction bases: 10. CDR3 sequence (DNA): TGTGCCAGCAGCCAGGGGCAACAGGGGCTCTACCAAGAGACCCAGTACTTC. Its translation is CASSQGQQGLYQETQYF.

V is TRBV5-6 and J is TRBJ2-5; D is perhaps TRBD2 (6 bases). The CDR3 contains 15 residues. Per the germline V gene, CDR1 is SGHDT and CDR2 is YYEEEE. The V end was cut by 6 bases, the J end by 0 bases, with 15 bases between. The CDR3 sequence: CASISSDPYQETQYF. In nucleotides, the CDR3 is TGTGCCAGCATCTCTAGCGACCCGTACCAAGAGACCCAGTACTTC. Using reference TRBV5-6 and TRBJ2-5 for the parts outside the CDR3, the full variable domain is DAGVTQSPTHLIKTRGQQVTLRCSPKSGHDTVSWYQQALGQGPQFIFQYYEEEERQRGNFPDRFSGHQFPNYSSELNVNALLLGDSALYLCASISSDPYQETQYFGPGTRLLVL.

This clone was seen a single time. This sequence joins TRBV6-2 or TRBV6-3 and TRBJ1-6; D perhaps matches TRBD1 (5 bases). CDR3 size: 15 residues. Trimming took 5 bases from V and 10 from J, leaving 18 bases between them. Per germline, CDR1 MNHEY and CDR2 SVGEGT. For the CDR3, the DNA is TGTGCCAGCAGTCCGCCGGGACTTCCTCCGTCACCCCTCCACTTT. This gives the protein CASSPPGLPPSPLHF.

This sequence joins TRBV6-2 or TRBV6-3 and TRBJ2-7; 7 bases agree with TRBD1. Germline V gene sequence: CDR1 MNHEY, CDR2 SVGEGT. The trim removed 6 bases at V and 0 bases at J, leaving 8 bases unmatched. The CDR3 has 15 residues. The CDR3 DNA is TGTGCCAGCAGCGATGACAGGGTTCTCTCCTACGAGCAGTACTTC. This encodes CASSDDRVLSYEQYF.

The V gene is TRBV11-2, the J gene TRBJ2-1; weak D call: TRBD1 (6 bases). Trimming cost V 1 base and J 8 bases, with 15 bases left between them. CDR1 and CDR2 (germline): SGHAT, FQNNGV. CDR3 length: 15 amino acids. The CDR3: CASSLVGGSVHEQFF. In DNA form, the CDR3 reads TGTGCCAGCAGCTTAGTAGGGGGAAGTGTGCATGAGCAGTTCTTC.

This clone has only a few counts. The chain has TRBV6-5 and TRBJ1-2; 9 bases agree with TRBD1. Germline V gene data show CDR1 as MNHEY and CDR2 as SVGAGI. The V segment lost 6 bases and the J segment 6 bases; nucleotides outside the gene matches: 11. CDR3 length: 15 residues. CDR3 DNA: TGTGCCAGCAGCCGTCCCGGGACAGGGTTTAATGGCTACACCTTC. This gives the protein CASSRPGTGFNGYTF.

This chain connects TRBV5-1 to TRBJ2-7; TRBD1 might be the D (6 bases). V was clipped by 5 bases and J by 3 bases, with 15 bases between them. Looked up from germline, CDR1 is SGHRS and CDR2 is YFSETQ. The CDR3 runs to 14 residues. CDR3 DNA sequence: TGCGCCAGCAGTGAACAGGGATCTTTCTACGAGCAGTACTTC. As protein: CASSEQGSFYEQYF.

This sequence joins TRBV6-1 and TRBJ2-7; TRBD2 matches at 10 bases. J lost 4 bases, V lost 3 bases, and 9 bases had no gene match. Germline V gene data show CDR1 as MNHNS and CDR2 as SASEGT. The CDR3 consists of 16 residues. CDR3 sequence: CASSDPRGTSVYEQYF. The CDR3 DNA sequence: TGTGCCAGCAGTGACCCCCGGGGGACTAGCGTATACGAGCAGTACTTC.

This rearrangement joins TRBV19 to TRBJ1-5; D remains ambiguous. From germline, CDR1 is LNHDA and CDR2 SQIVND (reference sequence). V lost 6 bases, J lost 0 bases, and 15 bases lay in between. CDR3 length: 16 residues. The CDR3 loop is CASSGWEGHSNQPQHF. The CDR3 DNA reads TGTGCCAGTAGCGGGTGGGAGGGCCATAGCAATCAGCCCCAGCATTTT.

V usage is TRBV12-5 and J usage is TRBJ2-7, with TRBD1 as a possible D gene (5 bases). CDR3 size: 17 residues. Trimming took off 3 bases at V and 0 bases at J, with 18 bases between the two ends. CDR1 and CDR2 (germline): LGHNT, FRNRAP. DNA for the CDR3: TGTGCTAGTGGTTTCAGTACCGAGACAGATAGCTCCTACGAGCAGTACTTC. This translates into CASGFSTETDSSYEQYF.

The chain couples TRBV19 to TRBJ1-2; weak D call: TRBD1 (6 bases). Germline CDR1 LNHDA, CDR2 SQIVND (reference sequence). CDR3 length: 13 residues. V was pared by 7 bases and J by 7 bases, with 16 bases between. CDR3 nucleotides: TGTGCCAGTATCGCGAGGGGGGGAAGTGGCTACACCTTC. The encoded protein is CASIARGGSGYTF.

This chain uses TRBV6-5 with TRBJ1-2; TRBD1 aligns across 7 bases. This CDR3 spans 15 amino acids. CDR1 and CDR2 (germline): MNHEY, SVGAGI. The trim removed 0 bases at V and 4 bases at J, leaving 5 bases unmatched. The CDR3 nucleotides are TGTGCCAGCAGTTACTCGATTCGGGACAGCTATGGCTACACCTTC. It yields the protein CASSYSIRDSYGYTF.

V gene TRBV7-3 combines with J gene TRBJ2-7; possible D gene TRBD2, 5 bases. Germline assignment: CDR1 SGHTA and CDR2 FQGTGA. V lost 5 bases and J 3 bases, leaving 17 bases between the germline ends. This CDR3 has 15 residues. The CDR3 DNA sequence: TGTGCCAGCAGCCAGGCGGGCGGGTCCGACTACGAGCAGTACTTC. As protein: CASSQAGGSDYEQYF.

This clone occurred a few times. The chain has TRBV6-5 and TRBJ1-5; D uncertain. Germline values: CDR1 MNHEY, CDR2 SVGAGI. Trimming left V 0 bases short and J 2 bases short, with 8 bases between. This CDR3 is 15 amino acids long. CDR3 sequence (DNA): TGTGCCAGCAGTTACTCGTTAACAGGCAATCAGCCCCAGCATTTT. Its protein is CASSYSLTGNQPQHF.

The V gene is TRBV6-5, the J gene TRBJ1-5; D uncertain. V was cut by 0 bases and J by 6 bases, with 12 bases left in between. Germline V gene sequence: CDR1 MNHEY, CDR2 SVGAGI. The CDR3 consists of 15 residues. CDR3 in amino acids: CASSYSSGIGQPQHF. CDR3 DNA: TGTGCCAGCAGTTACTCGAGCGGGATCGGTCAGCCCCAGCATTTT.

The rearrangement links TRBV5-1 to TRBJ2-2; TRBD2 matches at 9 bases. The CDR3 consists of 15 residues. Germline trimming cut 4 bases from V and 4 bases from J; bases unmatched to any gene: 5. From germline, CDR1 is SGHRS and CDR2 YFSETQ. The CDR3 protein is CASSQLAGFTGELFF. DNA for the CDR3: TGCGCCAGCAGCCAGCTAGCGGGATTCACCGGGGAGCTGTTTTTT. The full variable domain, with the rest looked up from reference TRBV5-1 and TRBJ2-2, is KAGVTQTPRYLIKTRGQQVTLSCSPISGHRSVSWYQQTPGQGLQFLFEYFSETQRNKGNFPGRFSGRQFSNSRSEMNVSTLELGDSALYLCASSQLAGFTGELFFGEGSRLTVL.

The chain links TRBV11-2 to TRBJ2-1; 11 bases are shared with TRBD2. From germline, CDR1 is SGHAT and CDR2 FQNNGV. CDR3 length: 17 amino acids. After removal of 5 bases from V and 5 bases from J, the junction contained 11 bases not matched to a gene. CDR3 coding DNA: TGTGCCAGCAGCCACCTAAAGACTAGCGGGACCGACAATGAGCAGTTCTTC. This codes for CASSHLKTSGTDNEQFF.

The sample holds a few counts of this clone. V and J are TRBV7-6 and TRBJ2-2; perhaps TRBD2 as D (5 bases). This CDR3 has 16 amino acids. Germline assignment: CDR1 SGHVS and CDR2 FNYEAQ. Trimming cost V 1 base and J 5 bases, with 14 bases left between them. The CDR3 loop is CASSLVSGRATGELFF. The CDR3 region has the DNA TGTGCCAGCAGCTTAGTTTCGGGAAGGGCGACCGGGGAGCTGTTTTTT. The variable domain in full, completed from reference TRBV7-6 and TRBJ2-2, reads GAGVSQSPRYKVTKRGQDVALRCDPISGHVSLYWYRQALGQGPEFLTYFNYEAQQDKSGLPNDRFSAERPEGSISTLTIQRTEQRDSAMYRCASSLVSGRATGELFFGEGSRLTVL.

Comment on this clone: A read error may account for a junction end that differs from germline. The V and J genes are TRBV6-6 and TRBJ2-3, with TRBD2 identical over 7 bases. The CDR3 is made up of 15 amino acids. Germline V gene lookup returns CDR1 MNHNY and CDR2 SVGAGI (reference sequence). CDR3 in amino acids: CTSSASGEPTDTQYF. CDR3 coding DNA: TGTACCAGCAGTGCTAGCGGAGAGCCCACAGATACGCAGTATTTT.

V usage is TRBV7-2 and J usage is TRBJ2-7; 12 positions agree with TRBD2. Germline lookup yields CDR1 SGHTA and CDR2 FQGNSA. This CDR3 contains 14 residues. V gave up 5 bases and J gave up 6 bases; unmatched junction bases: 5. CDR3 protein: CASSPRLAGAEQYF. CDR3 in DNA: TGTGCCAGCAGCCCCAGACTAGCGGGAGCCGAGCAGTACTTC.

The chain employs TRBV19 and TRBJ2-5; the match to TRBD1 covers 8 bases. The ends lost 3 bases at V and 5 bases at J; junction bases unmatched: 11. Germline CDR1 and CDR2: LNHDA and SQIVND (reference sequence). The CDR3 sequence is 16 residues long. In DNA form, the CDR3 reads TGTGCCAGTAGTATTTCTAGGACAGGGTTACGGGAGACCCAGTACTTC. Its translation: CASSISRTGLRETQYF.

The CDR3 protein is CASRMGLAGVLRSYEQYF. In DNA, the CDR3 is TGTGCCAGCAGGATGGGACTAGCGGGAGTTCTTCGTAGCTACGAGCAGTACTTC. The gene calls are TRBV28 and TRBJ2-7, with 14 bases aligning to TRBD2. The J segment lost 3 bases and the V segment lost 6 bases, leaving 13 bases of the junction unmatched. Germline-derived CDR1 and CDR2 are MDHEN and SYDVKM. The CDR3 has 18 residues.

In DNA form, the CDR3 reads TGTGCCAGCATTTTCATTAGGGACTCAGAAGCTTTCTTT. Encoded protein: CASIFIRDSEAFF. V is TRBV6-5 and J is TRBJ1-1, with D maybe TRBD1 (5 bases). Germline V gene sequence: CDR1 MNHEY, CDR2 SVGAGI. Trimming took 7 bases from V and 8 from J, leaving 17 bases between them. CDR3 length: 13 residues.

This rearrangement joins TRBV5-8 to TRBJ1-5, with a tentative D call TRBD1 (6 bases). Germline V gene sequence: CDR1 SGHTS, CDR2 YDEGEE. V lost 4 bases to trimming and J lost 4 bases, with 15 bases between them. The CDR3 spans 15 residues. The DNA for the CDR3 is TGTGCCAGCAGCCGCCGACAGGTTCTTAATCAGCCCCAGCATTTT. This gives the protein CASSRRQVLNQPQHF.

This chain joins TRBV3-1 (or the pseudogene TRBV3-2) and TRBJ2-7; D unclear. This CDR3 spans 15 amino acids. Germline loops: CDR1 LGHDT, CDR2 YNNKEL (reference sequence). With 5 bases removed from V and 2 bases from J, the gap between germline ends came to 16 bases. The DNA for the CDR3 is TGTGCCAGCAGCTTGAACTCCGCCCCAACCTACGAGCAGTACTTC. It yields the protein CASSLNSAPTYEQYF.

The rearrangement links TRBV5-5 to TRBJ2-5, with D uncertain. This CDR3 spans 13 amino acids. Per the germline V gene, CDR1 is SGHKS and CDR2 is YYEKEE (reference sequence). Trimming removed 4 bases from V and 3 bases from J, with 10 bases in between. The CDR3 protein is CASSAPVEETQYF. The CDR3 DNA sequence: TGTGCCAGCAGCGCTCCAGTGGAAGAGACCCAGTACTTC.

The rearrangement links TRBV27 to TRBJ1-1, with 7 bases that match TRBD1. The CDR3 totals 15 residues. V lost 5 bases, J lost 7 bases, and 13 bases stayed unmatched. Germline V gives CDR1 MNHEY, CDR2 SMNVEV (reference sequence). CDR3 loop: CASSAGTAQGDEAFF. CDR3 sequence (DNA): TGTGCCAGCAGTGCCGGGACAGCTCAAGGGGATGAAGCTTTCTTT.

The chain is built from TRBV5-4 and TRBJ2-7; weak D call: TRBD1 (8 bases). The CDR3 sequence is 16 residues long. V was clipped by 4 bases and J by 6 bases, with 23 bases between them. The germline CDR1 and CDR2 sequences are SGHNT and YYREEE (reference sequence). DNA for the CDR3: TGTGCCAGCAGCCAGGGGGGGTCAGGGGGCCTCGGCGAGCAGTACTTC. This sequence encodes CASSQGGSGGLGEQYF.

The chain joins TRBV18 to TRBJ1-1, with 8 nucleotides matching TRBD1. Trimming cost V 1 base and J 9 bases; bases outside gene matches: 7. There are 14 residues in the CDR3. The germline gives CDR1 KGHSH, CDR2 LQKENI. CDR3: CASSPQGTGNKAFF. CDR3 in DNA: TGTGCCAGCTCACCACAAGGGACAGGAAACAAAGCTTTCTTT.

The chain couples TRBV12-5 to TRBJ1-2; the D gene is possibly TRBD1 (6 bases). Trimming shortened V by 6 bases and J by 4 bases, and 24 bases separated the two germline ends. In germline, CDR1 is LGHNT, CDR2 FRNRAP. The CDR3 is made up of 17 amino acids. The CDR3 DNA follows: TGTGCTAGTGGGCACAACCAAAGGACAGCTCCCCTCTATGGCTACACCTTC. Translating gives CASGHNQRTAPLYGYTF.